The TCR beta chain under discussion was sequenced for a study of cytomegalovirus exposure and HLA in healthy donors. Broader study findings: According to a subsequent analysis, TCR clusters identified in the first cohort showed a tendency to co-occur across the roughly 120 validation repertoires.

V was cut by 4 bases and J by 1 base, with 15 bases left in between. CDR3 size: 15 residues. The donors were in the approximately 120-subject validation cohort, distinct from the approximately 610-subject first cohort. Worth noting for this clone: Antigen: not known.

Here immunoSEQ multiplex PCR was the method, and the copy in TCRdb shows in-frame clones only, minus some. The profile covers a few hundred thousand clones, with 75% to 95% appearing a single time and 1% to 1.2% taken by the ten largest. The sample consisted of PBMCs. The TCR sequence derives from a woman between 18 and 29 years old in good health and CMV-seronegative. The chain couples TRBV5-7 to TRBJ2-7, with TRBD1 as a possible D gene (5 bases). TRBV5-7 is classed as an ORF, of uncertain function. Here the CDR3 DNA reads TGTGCCAGCAGCCCCCTGGCCAGGGCGTCCTACGAGCAGTACTTC. This codes for CASSPLARASYEQYF.